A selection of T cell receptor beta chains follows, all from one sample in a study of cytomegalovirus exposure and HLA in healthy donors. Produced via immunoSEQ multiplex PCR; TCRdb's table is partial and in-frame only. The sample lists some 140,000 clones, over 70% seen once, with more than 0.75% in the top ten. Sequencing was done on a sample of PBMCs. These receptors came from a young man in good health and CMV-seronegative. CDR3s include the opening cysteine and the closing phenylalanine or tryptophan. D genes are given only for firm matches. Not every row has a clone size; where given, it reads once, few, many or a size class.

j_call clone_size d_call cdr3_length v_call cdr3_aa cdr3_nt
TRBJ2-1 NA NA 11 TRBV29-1 CSTNQGNEQFF TGCAGCACCAACCAGGGCAATGAGCAGTTCTTC
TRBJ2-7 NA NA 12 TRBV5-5 CASSLTEYEQYF TGTGCCAGCAGCCTAACAGAATACGAGCAGTACTTC
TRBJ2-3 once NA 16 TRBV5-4 CASSLVNRDSTDTQYF TGTGCCAGCAGCTTGGTAAACAGGGACAGCACAGATACGCAGTATTTT
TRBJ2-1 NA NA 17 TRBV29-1 CSGGRQGGSWGSDEQFF TGCAGCGGGGGGCGGCAGGGAGGGAGTTGGGGGTCCGATGAGCAGTTCTTC
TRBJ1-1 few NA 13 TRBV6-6 CASSYGQNTEAFF TGTGCCAGCAGTTACGGACAGAACACTGAAGCTTTCTTT
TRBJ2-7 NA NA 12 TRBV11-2 CASSLGGSEQYF TGTGCCAGCAGCTTAGGAGGGTCCGAGCAGTACTTC
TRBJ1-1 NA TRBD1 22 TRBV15 CATSRSPSGDRGYGLADTEAFF TGTGCCACCAGCAGAAGCCCCTCCGGGGACAGGGGTTACGGTTTGGCGGACACTGAAGCTTTCTTT
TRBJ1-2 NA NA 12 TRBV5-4 CASSLAQDRYTF TGTGCCAGCAGCTTGGCGCAGGATCGCTACACCTTC
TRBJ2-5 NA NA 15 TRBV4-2 CASSQSPGLQETQYF TGTGCCAGCAGCCAATCCCCGGGACTCCAAGAGACCCAGTACTTC
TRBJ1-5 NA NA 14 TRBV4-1 CASSQDPVNQPQHF TGCGCCAGCAGCCAAGACCCAGTCAATCAGCCCCAGCATTTT
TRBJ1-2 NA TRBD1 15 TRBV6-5 CASSYSSQGAGGYTF TGTGCCAGCAGTTACTCGTCCCAGGGGGCAGGGGGCTACACCTTC
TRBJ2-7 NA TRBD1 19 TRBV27 CASSCPRDRGLLFSYEQYF TGTGCCAGCAGTTGCCCCCGGGACAGGGGCCTCCTTTTTTCCTACGAGCAGTACTTC
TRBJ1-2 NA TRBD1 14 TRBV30 CAWSFFRDSYGYTF TGTGCCTGGAGTTTCTTCAGGGACAGCTATGGCTACACCTTC
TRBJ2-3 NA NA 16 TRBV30 CAWSGTTRVGTDTQYF TGTGCCTGGAGTGGCACAACCAGGGTGGGCACAGATACGCAGTATTTT
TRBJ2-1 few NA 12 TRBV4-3 CASSQNRNEQFF TGCGCCAGCAGCCAAAATCGCAATGAGCAGTTCTTC
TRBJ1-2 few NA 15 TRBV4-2 CASSGRAGEVEGYTF TGTGCCAGCAGCGGTCGCGCTGGGGAGGTGGAAGGCTACACCTTC
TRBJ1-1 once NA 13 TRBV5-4 CASSLRSNTEAFF TGTGCCAGCAGCTTGCGGTCGAACACTGAAGCTTTCTTT
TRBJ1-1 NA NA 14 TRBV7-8 CASSPGVGVSEAFF TGTGCCAGCAGCCCGGGAGTGGGGGTCTCTGAAGCTTTCTTT
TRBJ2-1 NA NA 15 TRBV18 CASSSPGSSYNEQFF TGTGCCAGCTCCTCGCCTGGGAGCTCCTACAATGAGCAGTTCTTC
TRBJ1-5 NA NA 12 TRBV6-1 CASSTTGQPQHF TGTGCCAGCAGTACGACAGGTCAGCCCCAGCATTTT
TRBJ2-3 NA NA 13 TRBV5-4 CASSLERADTQYF TGTGCCAGCAGCCTCGAGCGAGCAGATACGCAGTATTTT
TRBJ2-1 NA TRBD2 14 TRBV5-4 CAGSLGLANHEQFF TGTGCCGGCAGCTTGGGACTAGCGAACCATGAGCAGTTCTTC
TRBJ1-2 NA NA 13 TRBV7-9 CASSPGEQYGYTF TGTGCCAGCAGCCCCGGAGAGCAATATGGCTACACCTTC
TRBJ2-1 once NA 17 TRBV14 CASSPRARPGLLNEQFF TGTGCCAGCAGCCCAAGAGCCAGACCCGGACTACTCAATGAGCAGTTCTTC
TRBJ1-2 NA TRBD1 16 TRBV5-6 CASSLGPGGGNYGYTF TGTGCCAGCAGCTTGGGGCCAGGGGGCGGTAACTATGGCTACACCTTC
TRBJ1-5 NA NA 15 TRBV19 CASSPRSNSNQPQHF TGTGCCAGTAGCCCCCGGTCCAATAGCAATCAGCCCCAGCATTTT
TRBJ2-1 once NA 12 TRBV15 CATSSIYNEQFF TGTGCCACCAGCAGCATCTACAATGAGCAGTTCTTC
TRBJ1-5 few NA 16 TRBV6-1 CASSEVGVLGNLPQHF TGTGCCAGCAGTGAAGTGGGTGTCCTGGGCAATTTGCCCCAGCATTTT
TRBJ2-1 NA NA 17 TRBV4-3 CASSQVPGRGTHNEQFF TGCGCCAGCAGCCAAGTTCCCGGCAGGGGCACCCACAATGAGCAGTTCTTC
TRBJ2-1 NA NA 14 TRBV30 CAWRKTATYNEQFF TGTGCCTGGAGGAAGACAGCCACCTACAATGAGCAGTTCTTC
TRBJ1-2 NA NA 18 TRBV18 CASSRGAPTGDLNYGYTF TGTGCCAGCTCCCGGGGGGCCCCGACGGGAGACCTTAACTATGGCTACACCTTC
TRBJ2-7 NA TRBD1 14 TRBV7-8 CASSFGQGTYEQYF TGTGCCAGCAGCTTTGGACAGGGAACCTACGAGCAGTACTTC
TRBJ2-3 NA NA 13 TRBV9 CASSAYYTDTQYF TGTGCCAGCAGCGCCTATTACACAGATACACAGTATTTT
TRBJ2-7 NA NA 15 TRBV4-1 CASSQRESVPYEQYF TGCGCCAGCAGCCAACGAGAAAGTGTACCCTACGAGCAGTACTTC
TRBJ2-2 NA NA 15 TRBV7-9 CASSLADSYTGELFF TGTGCCAGCAGCTTAGCGGACAGTTACACCGGGGAGCTGTTTTTT
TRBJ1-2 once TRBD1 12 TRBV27 CASSKGAGGYTF TGTGCCAGCAGTAAGGGGGCAGGGGGCTACACCTTC
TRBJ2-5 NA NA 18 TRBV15 CATSRLITRTGGYETQYF TGTGCCACCAGCAGACTTATAACGAGGACAGGAGGGTACGAGACCCAGTACTTC
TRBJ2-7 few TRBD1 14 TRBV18 CASSPANRGREQYF TGTGCCAGCTCACCAGCGAACAGGGGGCGCGAGCAGTACTTC
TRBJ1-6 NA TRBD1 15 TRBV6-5 CASSSSGTGGSPLHF TGTGCCAGCAGTTCCTCGGGGACAGGGGGCTCACCCCTCCACTTT
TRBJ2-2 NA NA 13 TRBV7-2 CASSPRQAGELFF TGTGCCAGCAGCCCCAGACAGGCCGGGGAGCTGTTTTTT
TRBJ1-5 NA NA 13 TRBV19 CASKEEGVQPQHF TGTGCCAGTAAAGAGGAAGGGGTTCAGCCCCAGCATTTT